This entry lists 30 T cell receptor beta chains sequenced from one sample in a study of blood T cells in healthy people across ages. Sample-barcoded 5' priming and a J-beta primer mix drove a second PCR of roughly 6 to 12 cycles. MiXCR, run by TCRdb on the 5' RACE reads, gives a single entry per CDR3 protein. The sample contains 540,000 or so distinct CDR3 sequences, approximately 25% of which appear only once. The data also belong to a second study, concerning T cells of mothers and their children.

Material: blood. These receptor sequences come from a boy younger than 18 in good health.

The rearrangement uses TRBV5-6 and TRBJ2-5; unclear D gene. The J call may not be correct, given that the DNA end is closer to TRBJ2-1. This CDR3 comprises 14 residues. Germline V lookup: CDR1 SGHDT, CDR2 YYEEEE. The CDR3 nucleotides read TGTGCCAGCAGCTTGACTACGCTAAGGAATGAGCAGTTCTTC. Translating it yields CASSLTTLRNEQFF.

This clonotype was counted at least ten times. This chain uses TRBV7-2 with TRBJ2-5; 7 bases fit TRBD2. The germline V gene has CDR1 SGHTA and CDR2 FQGNSA. The CDR3 covers 14 residues. The ends lost 6 bases at V and 3 bases at J; junction bases unmatched: 7. The CDR3 is CASRAGVREETQYF. CDR3 sequence (DNA): TGTGCCAGCAGGGCGGGAGTCAGAGAAGAGACCCAGTACTTC.

The chain links TRBV9 to TRBJ2-5; no reliable D call. Germline V gene lookup returns CDR1 SGDLS and CDR2 YYNGEE. CDR3 size: 13 residues. Trimming took 0 bases from V and 4 from J, leaving 7 bases between them. The CDR3 sequence: CASSVGVVETQYF. In nucleotides, the CDR3 is TGTGCCAGCAGCGTAGGCGTGGTAGAGACCCAGTACTTC.

The chain employs TRBV6-1 and TRBJ1-5, with 8 positions matching TRBD1. CDR1 MNHNS and CDR2 SASEGT come from the germline V gene. Trimming took 0 bases from V and 3 from J; bases not matched to a gene: 7. This CDR3 is built from 17 residues. The CDR3 DNA reads as TGTGCCAGCAGTGAAGCAGGACAGGGATTTTCCAATCAGCCCCAGCATTTT. Protein: CASSEAGQGFSNQPQHF.

This clonotype occurred a few times. The genes are TRBV11-2 and TRBJ1-1, with 7 bases aligning to TRBD1. The CDR3 is 14 residues long. Germline CDR1 reads SGHAT; CDR2 reads FQNNGV. J was trimmed by 7 bases and V by 7 bases; bases with no gene match: 12. CDR3 sequence (DNA): TGTGCCAGCACTAAAACGACAGGGACCCGTGAAGCTTTCTTT. Translated, it gives CASTKTTGTREAFF.

This clonotype has only a few counts. The V call is TRBV28, the J call TRBJ1-1, with TRBD1 as a possible D gene (5 bases). Trimming removed 7 bases at V and 2 bases at J, with 20 bases between. CDR3 length equals 16 residues. The V gene's germline CDR1 is MDHEN and CDR2 SYDVKM. The DNA for the CDR3 is TGTGCCAGCACCCAAAACCCCAACAGGCGCAACACTGAAGCTTTCTTT. This codes for CASTQNPNRRNTEAFF.

This clonotype has a count of ten or more. The J gene is TRBJ1-4, the V gene TRBV9; the D is unclear. The CDR3 is 14 residues long. V was cut by 2 bases and J by 4 bases, with 9 bases left in between. CDR1 SGDLS and CDR2 YYNGEE come from the germline V gene. The CDR3 DNA is TGTGCCAGCAGCGTGGGTCAGAGTAATGAAAAACTGTTTTTT. This translates into CASSVGQSNEKLFF.

The V and J genes are TRBV28 and TRBJ1-1; D is undetermined. The CDR3 loop spans 16 amino acids. CDR1 and CDR2 (germline): MDHEN, SYDVKM. V shed 4 bases and J shed 1 base, with 16 bases lying between them. CDR3 nucleotides: TGTGCCAGCAGTTCTGTACGCGGGCGGGGGAACACTGAAGCTTTCTTT. It specifies CASSSVRGRGNTEAFF.

The chain has TRBV20-1 and TRBJ2-7; 14 positions match TRBD2. The CDR3 consists of 15 residues. Germline CDR1 DFQATT, CDR2 SNEGSKA (reference sequence). The junction had 7 bases not matched to a gene; V was cut back by 4 bases and J by 5 bases. CDR3 DNA: TGCAGTGCTACGGAGACTAGCGGGAGGGCCCACGAGCAGTACTTC. The encoded protein is CSATETSGRAHEQYF.

The chain couples TRBV27 to TRBJ2-1; D may be TRBD2 (6 bases). V shed 4 bases and J shed 9 bases, with 13 bases lying between them. The CDR3 consists of 13 residues. The germline gives CDR1 MNHEY, CDR2 SMNVEV (reference sequence). The CDR3 here is CASSSTSPPEQFF. The CDR3 coding sequence is TGTGCCAGCAGTTCGACTAGTCCCCCTGAGCAGTTCTTC.

This clonotype has more than one count but fewer than ten. This chain joins TRBV30 and TRBJ2-6; possibly TRBD1 for D (5 bases). Looked up from germline, CDR1 is GTSNPN and CDR2 is SVGIG (reference sequence). The length of the CDR3 is 14 residues. The V gene lost 8 bases and the J gene lost 3 bases, with 14 bases spanning the gap. The CDR3 sequence: CALEGVDGANVLTF. CDR3 sequence (DNA): TGTGCCCTGGAAGGGGTGGATGGGGCCAACGTCCTGACTTTC.

The genes are TRBV20-1 and TRBJ1-5; 12 nucleotides line up with TRBD1. CDR1 DFQATT and CDR2 SNEGSKA come from the germline V gene (reference sequence). The CDR3 totals 15 residues. Trimming removed 1 base from V and 6 bases from J; junction bases left unmatched: 4. Written as DNA, the CDR3 is TGCAGTGCTAGAGGGGACAGGGGGCCCGGTCAGCCCCAGCATTTT. This encodes CSARGDRGPGQPQHF.

V and J are TRBV7-2 and TRBJ2-5; D gene unclear. Trimming stripped 3 bases from V and 5 bases from J, with 16 bases between. From germline, CDR1 is SGHTA and CDR2 FQGNSA. CDR3 length: 15 amino acids. The CDR3: CASSFALSARETQYF. CDR3 DNA sequence: TGTGCCAGCAGCTTTGCCCTATCGGCTCGCGAGACCCAGTACTTC.

This clonotype was counted a few times. The V call is TRBV25-1, the J call TRBJ2-3; the D is unclear. The CDR3 is made up of 13 amino acids. The V and J ends lost 4 bases and 3 bases respectively, with 8 bases between them. Germline-derived CDR1 and CDR2 are MGHDK and SYGVNS. The CDR3 DNA follows: TGTGCCAGCAGTGGGATGTCGACAGATACGCAGTATTTT. Protein sequence: CASSGMSTDTQYF.

The V and J genes are TRBV19 and TRBJ1-2; 7 nucleotides line up with TRBD1. CDR1 and CDR2 (germline): LNHDA, SQIVND (reference sequence). J lost 2 bases, V lost 10 bases, and 7 bases had no gene match. CDR3 length equals 13 residues. CDR3 in amino acids: CATKTGINYGYTF. As DNA, the CDR3 is TGTGCCACAAAGACAGGGATCAACTATGGCTACACCTTC.

This clonotype was counted a few times. The V gene is TRBV7-2, the J gene TRBJ1-5; weak D call: TRBD1 (5 bases). Germline assignment: CDR1 SGHTA and CDR2 FQGNSA. V dropped 1 base and J dropped 4 bases, with 11 bases sitting between them. The CDR3 extends over 15 amino acids. The CDR3 nucleotides read TGTGCCAGCAGCTTAGGTGGGGGAAGGAATCAGCCCCAGCATTTT. Amino acids: CASSLGGGRNQPQHF.

J is TRBJ2-2 and V is TRBV6-2 or TRBV6-3, with TRBD2 matching over 10 bases. Trimming cost V 2 bases and J 7 bases; bases outside gene matches: 7. This CDR3 spans 16 amino acids. Germline CDR1 reads MNHEY; CDR2 reads SVGEGT. CDR3 loop: CASSYKRGGLGGELFF. DNA of the CDR3: TGTGCCAGCAGTTACAAGCGGGGGGGCCTAGGCGGGGAGCTGTTTTTT.

This clonotype was counted only a few times. The V gene is TRBV7-2, the J gene TRBJ2-5, with D hard to call. With the DNA end fitting TRBJ2-7 better, the J assignment may be wrong. Per germline, CDR1 SGHTA and CDR2 FQGNSA. The CDR3 extends over 14 amino acids. The CDR3 DNA follows: TGTGCCAGCAGCTTGCCAGCCCCCACCCACGAGCAGTACTTC. Protein sequence: CASSLPAPTHEQYF.

This clonotype was seen only a few times. One end of the junction does not line up with germline, which may come from a read error. The V and J genes are TRBV20-1 and TRBJ1-5; 9 bases match TRBD1. CDR3 size: 20 residues. In germline, CDR1 is DFQATT, CDR2 SNEGSKA (reference sequence). Written as DNA, the CDR3 is TGCGGTGCTAGAGATACTGTGGGCGGGACAGGGCAATATAGCAATCAGCCCCAGCATTTT. It codes for CGARDTVGGTGQYSNQPQHF.

This clonotype was seen more than once but under ten times. The V gene is TRBV4-3, the J gene TRBJ2-4, with 13 bases matching TRBD2. CDR3 length: 18 residues. Germline V gives CDR1 LGHNA, CDR2 YSLEER. Trimming removed 1 base from V and 9 bases from J; junction bases left unmatched: 12. The CDR3 DNA reads as TGCGCCAGCAGCCAAGCGTCCGGGACTAGCGGGATTTCGGGCATTCAGTACTTC. Amino acids: CASSQASGTSGISGIQYF.

This clonotype was seen a handful of times. This sequence joins TRBV20-1 and TRBJ2-7; 8 bases align to TRBD1. Germline lookup yields CDR1 DFQATT and CDR2 SNEGSKA (reference sequence). V lost 0 bases, J lost 5 bases, and 6 bases stayed unmatched. The CDR3 is made up of 14 amino acids. CDR3 residues: CSARDVDRVDEQYF. The DNA of the CDR3 is TGCAGTGCTAGAGATGTGGACAGGGTCGACGAGCAGTACTTC.

The V call is TRBV29-1, the J call TRBJ1-3, with 8 bases aligning to TRBD1. J lost 0 bases, V lost 8 bases, and 6 bases had no gene match. Germline CDR1 SQVTM, CDR2 ANQGSEA. The CDR3 sequence is 14 residues long. The CDR3 DNA is TGCAGCATCCAGGGACAGGACTCTGGAAACACCATATATTTT. Its translation: CSIQGQDSGNTIYF.

This rearrangement joins TRBV10-3 to TRBJ2-3, with 7 bases fitting TRBD1. The CDR3 is 15 residues long. From germline, CDR1 is ENHRY and CDR2 SYGVKD. J lost 3 bases, V lost 5 bases, and 8 bases had no gene match. CDR3 amino acids: CAISTGVIATDTQYF. The CDR3, as DNA: TGTGCCATCAGTACAGGGGTGATTGCGACAGATACGCAGTATTTT.

This clonotype has ten or more counts. The rearrangement joins TRBV27 to TRBJ2-3, with D perhaps matching TRBD1 or TRBD2 (5 bases each). V lost 4 bases and J lost 6, with 5 bases in between. In germline, CDR1 is MNHEY, CDR2 SMNVEV (reference sequence). The CDR3 has 11 amino acids. The CDR3 nucleotides read TGTGCCAGCAGTTGGGGGGATACGCAGTATTTT. It specifies CASSWGDTQYF.

The chain has TRBV7-9 and TRBJ2-5; D might be TRBD1 (6 bases). Germline-derived CDR1 and CDR2 are SEHNR and FQNEAQ (reference sequence). V was clipped by 2 bases and J by 4 bases, with 26 bases between them. The CDR3 length is 19 residues. The CDR3 DNA is TGTGCCAGCAGCTTATCACCCAAGGCAGGGCTCCTAGGGGGAGAGACCCAGTACTTC. It encodes CASSLSPKAGLLGGETQYF.

This clonotype was counted at least ten times. V gene TRBV24-1 combines with J gene TRBJ2-5, with 12 bases aligning to TRBD2. The CDR3 runs 14 residues. J gave up 4 bases and V 7 bases, and 3 bases lay outside the gene matches. Per the germline V gene, CDR1 is KGHDR and CDR2 is SFDVKD. CDR3: CATRSSGGAETQYF. CDR3 bases: TGTGCCACCAGATCTAGCGGGGGGGCAGAGACCCAGTACTTC.

This clonotype has just a few counts. The V call is TRBV29-1, the J call TRBJ2-5; TRBD2 matches at 7 bases. The CDR3 sequence is 16 residues long. Looked up from germline, CDR1 is SQVTM and CDR2 is ANQGSEA. Trimming at V came to 2 bases and at J to 5 bases, leaving 14 bases not matched to a gene. This CDR3 reads CSVEWGRGVVTETQYF. The CDR3 DNA sequence: TGCAGCGTTGAATGGGGTCGGGGGGTGGTAACGGAGACCCAGTACTTC. Based on the CDR3 plus reference TRBV29-1 and TRBJ2-5, the full variable domain is SAVISQKPSRDICQRGTSLTIQCQVDSQVTMMFWYRQQPGQSLTLIATANQGSEATYESGFVIDKFPISRPNLTFSTLTVSNMSPEDSSIYLCSVEWGRGVVTETQYFGPGTRLLVL.

With respect to this clonotype: A read error may be the cause here, since a much bigger clone is one base away. The chain employs TRBV7-2 and TRBJ2-3; 13 bases align to TRBD2. CDR3 length equals 16 residues. The ends lost 4 bases at V and 4 bases at J; junction bases unmatched: 5. The germline CDR1 and CDR2 sequences are SGHTA and FQGNSA. The CDR3 DNA is TGTGCCAGCAGCTACCGACTAGCGGGGGGTCCAGATACGCAGTATTTT. Protein sequence: CASSYRLAGGPDTQYF.

J is TRBJ2-7 and V is TRBV11-2; TRBD1 agrees at 7 bases. Germline V gene sequence: CDR1 SGHAT, CDR2 FQNNGV. This CDR3 comprises 15 residues. After removal of 1 base from V and 2 bases from J, the junction contained 5 bases not matched to a gene. This CDR3 reads CASSLGTGSPYEQYF. The CDR3 bases are TGTGCCAGCAGCTTAGGGACAGGAAGTCCCTACGAGCAGTACTTC.

As concerns this clonotype: At one end the junction does not follow the germline gene, possibly because of a read error. The J gene is TRBJ2-7, the V gene TRBV7-9; tentatively, D is TRBD2 (6 bases). The CDR3 covers 14 residues. Germline CDR1 and CDR2: SEHNR and FQNEAQ (reference sequence). CDR3 bases: TGTGCCAGCAGTCCGGTGGGGGGTTCCCACGAGCAGCACTTC. It is translated as CASSPVGGSHEQHF.